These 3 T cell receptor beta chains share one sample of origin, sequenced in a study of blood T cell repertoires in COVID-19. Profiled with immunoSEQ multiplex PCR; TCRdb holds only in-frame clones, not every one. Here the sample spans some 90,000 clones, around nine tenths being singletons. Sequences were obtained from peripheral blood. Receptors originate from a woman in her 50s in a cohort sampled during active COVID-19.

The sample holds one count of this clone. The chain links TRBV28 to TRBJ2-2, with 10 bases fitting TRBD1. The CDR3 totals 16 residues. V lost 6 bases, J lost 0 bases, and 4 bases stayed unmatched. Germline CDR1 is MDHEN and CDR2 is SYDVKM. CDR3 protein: CASRVTGGPNTGELFF. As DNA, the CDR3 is TGTGCCAGCAGGGTGACAGGGGGCCCGAACACCGGGGAGCTGTTTTTT.

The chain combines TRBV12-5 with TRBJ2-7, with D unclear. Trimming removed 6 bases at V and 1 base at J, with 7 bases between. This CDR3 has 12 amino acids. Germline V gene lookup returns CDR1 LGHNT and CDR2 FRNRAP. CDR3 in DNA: TGTGCTAGTGGCCGTAATTCCTACGAGCAGTACTTC. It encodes CASGRNSYEQYF.

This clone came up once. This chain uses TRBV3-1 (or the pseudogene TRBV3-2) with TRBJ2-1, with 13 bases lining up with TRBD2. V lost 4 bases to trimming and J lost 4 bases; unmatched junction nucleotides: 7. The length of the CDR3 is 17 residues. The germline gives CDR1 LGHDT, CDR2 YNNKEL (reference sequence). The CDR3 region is CASSPGTSGAPYNEQFF. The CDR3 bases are TGTGCCAGCAGCCCTGGGACTAGCGGGGCCCCTTACAATGAGCAGTTCTTC.